The 13 T cell receptor beta chains reported below all come from one sample, sequenced in a study of identical twins. TCRdb re-called the 5' RACE reads through MiXCR, storing one row per CDR3 protein. The sample yields about 460,000 distinct CDR3 sequences, 13% to 15% seen once. Another study also made use of these data, one on yellow fever vaccine responses in identical twins.

Input material: CD4+ T cells sorted from blood. The receptor set was obtained from a woman aged 18-35 years in good health.

A few counts support this clonotype. The gene calls are TRBV29-1 and TRBJ2-7, with D perhaps matching TRBD1 or TRBD2 (6 bases each). This CDR3 is 12 amino acids long. Germline-derived CDR1 and CDR2 are SQVTM and ANQGSEA. The CDR3 DNA follows: TGCGGGGGCCTCGGGACTGCCTACGAGCAGTACTTC. Translated, it gives CGGLGTAYEQYF.

This clonotype was counted a few times. The chain couples TRBV7-9 to TRBJ2-1, with a possible D match to TRBD1 (6 bases). Looked up from germline, CDR1 is SEHNR and CDR2 is FQNEAQ (reference sequence). V shed 6 bases and J shed 8 bases, with 11 bases lying between them. This CDR3 is 12 amino acids long. For the CDR3, the DNA is TGTGCCAGCAGGGAGAACAGGGATGAGCAGTTCTTC. Its translation: CASRENRDEQFF.

The gene calls are TRBV7-6 and TRBJ2-7, with D possibly being TRBD1 (8 bases). CDR1 and CDR2 (germline): SGHVS, FNYEAQ. This CDR3 spans 14 amino acids. Trimming left V 1 base short and J 6 bases short, with 13 bases between. CDR3: CASSLGTGGGEQYF. The CDR3 DNA reads TGTGCCAGCAGCTTAGGCACAGGGGGGGGCGAGCAGTACTTC.

V is TRBV7-2 and J is TRBJ2-4; TRBD2 might be the D (6 bases). Per the germline V gene, CDR1 is SGHTA and CDR2 is FQGNSA. The CDR3 consists of 16 residues. V was clipped by 3 bases and J by 0 bases, with 12 bases between them. The CDR3 reads CASSFRPGGAKNIQYF. CDR3 nucleotide sequence: TGTGCCAGCAGCTTCCGACCCGGGGGAGCCAAAAACATTCAGTACTTC. Variable domain in full (rest from reference TRBV7-2 and TRBJ2-4): GAGVSQSPSNKVTEKGKDVELRCDPISGHTALYWYRQSLGQGLEFLIYFQGNSAPDKSGLPSDRFSAERTGGSVSTLTIQRTQQEDSAVYLCASSFRPGGAKNIQYFGAGTRLSVL.

This clonotype was found many times. The gene calls are TRBV5-1 and TRBJ2-5; weak D call: TRBD2 (5 bases). The CDR3 has 16 amino acids. The V end lost 0 bases, the J end lost 3 bases, and 15 bases lay between the germline ends. Germline values: CDR1 SGHRS, CDR2 YFSETQ. The DNA of the CDR3 is TGCGCCAGCAGCTTGGTCGGGATCAGTGGTGAAGAGACCCAGTACTTC. Its translation is CASSLVGISGEETQYF.

V gene TRBV3-1 combines with J gene TRBJ2-3, with 7 bases matching TRBD2. Per germline, CDR1 LGHDT and CDR2 YNNKEL (reference sequence). With V trimmed by 2 bases and J by 0 bases, 2 bases remained unmatched. The CDR3 totals 15 residues. The DNA for the CDR3 is TGTGCCAGCAGCCAAAGCGGGGCGAGCACAGATACGCAGTATTTT. Translated, it gives CASSQSGASTDTQYF.

This clonotype was seen more than once but under ten times. This chain joins TRBV23-1 and TRBJ1-1, with D possibly matching TRBD1 (6 bases). TRBV23-1 is assigned to the ORF class and has an uncertain function. The CDR3 sequence is 14 residues long. Deletions cut 7 bases from V and 1 base from J, with 13 bases between. The CDR3 DNA is TGCGCCAGCACGAGGGGGAGGTCGAACACTGAAGCTTTCTTT. This sequence encodes CASTRGRSNTEAFF.

In its sample, this clonotype was seen many times. The chain couples TRBV24-1 to TRBJ2-5; D unclear. CDR1 and CDR2 from the germline V gene are KGHDR and SFDVKD. Trimming took off 6 bases at V and 1 base at J, with 11 bases between the two ends. The CDR3 has 14 amino acids. In DNA, the CDR3 is TGTGCCACCAGTAGCCCAGAGTCCCAAGAGACCCAGTACTTC. Translation gives CATSSPESQETQYF.

The rearrangement links TRBV30 to TRBJ1-5, with 7 nucleotides matching TRBD1. J gave up 5 bases and V 3 bases, and 4 bases lay outside the gene matches. CDR1 is GTSNPN and CDR2 is SVGIG in the germline V gene (reference sequence). The CDR3 has 13 residues. This CDR3 is CAWSLDRDQPQHF. CDR3 in DNA: TGTGCCTGGAGCCTTGACAGGGATCAGCCCCAGCATTTT.

Only a few counts were recorded for this clonotype. The gene calls are TRBV5-1 and TRBJ2-2, with unresolved D. Between the trimmed V and J ends, which lost 4 bases and 3 bases, there was a span of 10 bases. The V gene's germline CDR1 is SGHRS and CDR2 YFSETQ. This CDR3 region has 14 residues. CDR3 coding DNA: TGCGCCAGCAGCGCGCCTACTCACACCGGGGAGCTGTTTTTT. It codes for CASSAPTHTGELFF.

The DNA for the CDR3 is TGCAGTGCTAGAGATTCCTCGGATCCTAACTACGAGCAGTACTTC. Translated, it gives CSARDSSDPNYEQYF. The chain has TRBV20-1 and TRBJ2-7; D not certain. This CDR3 is 15 amino acids long. Between the trimmed V and J ends, which lost 0 bases and 3 bases, there was a span of 15 bases. Germline lookup yields CDR1 DFQATT and CDR2 SNEGSKA (reference sequence).

This clonotype came up a few times. The V and J genes are TRBV20-1 and TRBJ2-7; 8 bases map to TRBD1. Germline V CDR1 and CDR2: DFQATT, SNEGSKA (reference sequence). With V trimmed by 5 bases and J by 3 bases, 9 bases remained unmatched. The CDR3 extends over 14 amino acids. The CDR3 protein is CSAQEHGQGYEQYF. The CDR3 DNA reads TGCAGTGCTCAAGAACACGGACAGGGCTACGAGCAGTACTTC.

This clonotype was counted only a few times. The V call is TRBV6-2 or TRBV6-3, the J call TRBJ2-7; 8 bases are shared with TRBD2. Trimming cost V 6 bases and J 3 bases; bases outside gene matches: 10. The CDR3 sequence is 15 residues long. CDR1 and CDR2 (germline): MNHEY, SVGEGT. For the CDR3, the DNA is TGTGCCAGCAGCCGCCCCCCTAGCGGGTTCTACGAGCAGTACTTC. This gives the protein CASSRPPSGFYEQYF.